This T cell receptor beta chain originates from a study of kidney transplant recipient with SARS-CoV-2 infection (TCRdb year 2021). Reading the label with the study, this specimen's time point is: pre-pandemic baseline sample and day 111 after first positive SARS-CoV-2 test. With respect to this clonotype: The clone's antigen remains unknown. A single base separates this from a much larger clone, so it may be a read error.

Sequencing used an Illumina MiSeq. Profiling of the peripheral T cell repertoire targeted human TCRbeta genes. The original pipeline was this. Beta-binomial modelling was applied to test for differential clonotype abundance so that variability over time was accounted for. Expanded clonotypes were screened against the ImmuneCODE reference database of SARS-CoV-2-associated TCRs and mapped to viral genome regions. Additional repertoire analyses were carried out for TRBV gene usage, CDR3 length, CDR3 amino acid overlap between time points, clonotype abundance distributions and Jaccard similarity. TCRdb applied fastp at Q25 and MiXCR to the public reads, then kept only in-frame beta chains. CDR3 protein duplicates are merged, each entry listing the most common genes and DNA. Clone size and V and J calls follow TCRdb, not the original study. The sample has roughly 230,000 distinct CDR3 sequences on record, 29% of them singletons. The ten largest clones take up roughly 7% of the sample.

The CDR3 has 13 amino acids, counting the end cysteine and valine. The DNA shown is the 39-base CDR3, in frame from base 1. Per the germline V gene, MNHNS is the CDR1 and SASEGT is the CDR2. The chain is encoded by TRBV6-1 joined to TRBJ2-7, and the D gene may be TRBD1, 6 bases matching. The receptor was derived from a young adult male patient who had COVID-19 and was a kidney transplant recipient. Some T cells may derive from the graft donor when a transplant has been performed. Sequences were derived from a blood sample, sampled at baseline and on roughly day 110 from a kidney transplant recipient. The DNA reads TGTGTCAGCAGAGATGACAGGCCCTACGAGCAGTACGTC. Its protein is CVSRDDRPYEQYV.